The 19 T cell receptor beta chains presented below share a single source sample, sequenced in a study of shared clonotypes between healthy human individuals. Cells designated naive CD8 were CD45RO-negative and were positively selected for CCR7, with terminally differentiated effector memory CD45RA+ cells excluded. Measured with immunoSEQ multiplex PCR; TCRdb has only the in-frame clones, and not every one. The data contain roughly 2 million clones, approximately 94% of them singletons. The sample taken for sequencing was naive CD8+ T cells sorted from blood. These receptor sequences come from a man between 18 and 35 years old in good health.

As DNA, the CDR3 is TGTGCCAGCCAACCTCAACAGAGTTACACTGAAGCTTTCTTT. Translated, it gives CASQPQQSYTEAFF. The chain is built from TRBV7-2 and TRBJ1-1; the D is unclear. Between the trimmed V and J ends, which lost 8 bases and 3 bases, there was a span of 16 bases. The CDR3 totals 14 residues. The germline V gene has CDR1 SGHTA and CDR2 FQGNSA.

The chain links TRBV5-1 to TRBJ2-7; D possibly corresponds to TRBD1 (6 bases). Germline CDR1 reads SGHRS; CDR2 reads YFSETQ. The CDR3 has 15 residues. The V and J ends lost 1 base and 6 bases respectively, with 17 bases between them. CDR3 amino acids: CASSLYPGEVSEQYF. Here the CDR3 DNA reads TGCGCCAGCAGCTTGTACCCAGGGGAAGTCTCCGAGCAGTACTTC. Full variable domain (outside the CDR3, taken from reference TRBV5-1 and TRBJ2-7): KAGVTQTPRYLIKTRGQQVTLSCSPISGHRSVSWYQQTPGQGLQFLFEYFSETQRNKGNFPGRFSGRQFSNSRSEMNVSTLELGDSALYLCASSLYPGEVSEQYFGPGTRLTVT.

The genes are TRBV5-1 and TRBJ1-2; 8 positions match TRBD1. Germline loops: CDR1 SGHRS, CDR2 YFSETQ. With 3 bases clipped from V and 7 bases from J, the junction kept 5 bases outside the gene matches. The CDR3 covers 13 residues. CDR3 region: CASSYRGEAGYTF. CDR3 sequence (DNA): TGCGCCAGCAGCTACAGGGGGGAGGCTGGCTACACCTTC.

The chain recombines TRBV12-2 with TRBJ2-1; the table's D gene call, TRBD1, was not cross checked with the DNA. TRBV12-2 is given as a pseudogene. CDR3 length equals 17 residues. The CDR3 loop is CASRLAGPQGSYNEQFF. The CDR3 DNA reads as TGTGCAAGTCGCTTAGCAGGCCCGCAGGGGTCCTACAATGAGCAGTTCTTC.

This sequence joins TRBV2 and TRBJ1-6, with 7 bases that match TRBD1. V shed 6 bases, J shed 9 bases, and the junction held 5 bases outside the gene matches. The CDR3 extends over 13 amino acids. In germline, CDR1 is SNHLY, CDR2 FYNNEI. The CDR3 here is CASRPGTASPLHF. The CDR3 nucleotides read TGTGCCAGCAGGCCCGGGACAGCTTCACCCCTCCACTTT.

The CDR3 region is CASGLEGTYNAGELFF. Written as DNA, the CDR3 is TGCGCCAGCGGGTTGGAGGGGACGTATAACGCCGGGGAGCTGTTTTTT. This rearrangement joins TRBV4-1 to TRBJ2-2, with TRBD2 as a possible D gene (6 bases). Germline V gene lookup returns CDR1 MGHRA and CDR2 YSYEKL. This CDR3 is built from 16 residues. The V and J ends lost 8 bases and 6 bases respectively, with 22 bases between them.

This chain joins TRBV5-5 and TRBJ1-2; D gene uncertain. CDR1 is SGHKS, CDR2 YYEKEE, per germline (reference sequence). The CDR3 loop spans 15 amino acids. The V end lost 7 bases, the J end lost 3 bases, and 19 bases lay between the germline ends. CDR3 DNA sequence: TGTGCCAGCGGATCCGGTCCGCCGCCGGACTATGGCTACACCTTC. Its translation: CASGSGPPPDYGYTF.

This chain joins TRBV18 and TRBJ2-5; D gene uncertain. CDR3 length: 14 amino acids. Germline V gene lookup returns CDR1 KGHSH and CDR2 LQKENI. V lost 4 bases and J lost 1, with 10 bases in between. CDR3 nucleotide sequence: TGTGCCAGCTCACAGGGATCCGGCCAAGAGACCCAGTACTTC. It encodes CASSQGSGQETQYF.

This chain links TRBV9 with TRBJ1-4; maybe TRBD1 (5 bases). The CDR3 is 15 residues long. Trimming cost V 3 bases and J 7 bases, with 16 bases left between them. Germline assignment: CDR1 SGDLS and CDR2 YYNGEE. CDR3 loop: CASSGSGLVGEKLFF. As DNA, the CDR3 is TGTGCCAGCAGCGGTTCAGGGTTGGTCGGTGAAAAACTGTTTTTT.

The genes are TRBV11-2 and TRBJ2-1; D is unclear. CDR1 is SGHAT, CDR2 FQNNGV, per germline. V shed 3 bases and J shed 8 bases, with 20 bases lying between them. The CDR3 loop spans 16 amino acids. In DNA form, the CDR3 reads TGTGCCAGCAGCTTTAATGTCCGAGACCCGGTAGATGAGCAGTTCTTC. It translates to CASSFNVRDPVDEQFF.

The sample holds one count of this clone. The rearrangement joins TRBV14 to TRBJ1-6, with D possibly being TRBD1 (6 bases). CDR3 size: 15 residues. Germline V gene data show CDR1 as SGHDN and CDR2 as FVKESK. The V end was cut by 0 bases, the J end by 12 bases, with 15 bases between. The CDR3 nucleotides are TGTGCCAGCAGCCAAGATAGGGGGATTGGCTTACCCCTCCACTTT. Protein sequence: CASSQDRGIGLPLHF.

This chain uses TRBV30 with TRBJ2-2; D is undetermined. The CDR3 consists of 14 residues. The germline CDR1 and CDR2 sequences are GTSNPN and SVGIG (reference sequence). The V gene lost 1 base and the J gene lost 4 bases, with 10 bases spanning the gap. DNA for the CDR3: TGTGCCTGGAGTGAACTACATACCACCGGGGAGCTGTTTTTT. Protein: CAWSELHTTGELFF.

The chain couples TRBV7-8 to TRBJ2-7; 8 positions agree with TRBD2. The CDR3 runs 14 residues. Germline lookup yields CDR1 SGHVS and CDR2 FQNEAQ. Germline trimming cut 1 base from V and 3 bases from J; bases unmatched to any gene: 2. The CDR3 here is CASSLGAGDYEQYF. The CDR3 region has the DNA TGTGCCAGCAGCTTAGGAGCGGGGGACTACGAGCAGTACTTC.

The J gene is TRBJ2-7, the V gene TRBV27; the D gene could be TRBD1 or TRBD2 (7 bases each). Trimming shortened V by 3 bases and J by 9 bases, and 12 bases separated the two germline ends. The CDR3 runs to 12 residues. The germline gives CDR1 MNHEY, CDR2 SMNVEV (reference sequence). The CDR3 protein is CASSLGRGPQYF. The CDR3 DNA reads TGTGCCAGCAGTTTGGGGAGGGGGCCGCAGTACTTC.

The chain couples TRBV6-5 to TRBJ2-1; the D gene is possibly TRBD2 (6 bases). The CDR3 contains 13 residues. V lost 4 bases to trimming and J lost 9 bases, with 13 bases between them. Looked up from germline, CDR1 is MNHEY and CDR2 is SVGAGI. Here the CDR3 reads CASSSDYHTEQFF. CDR3 nucleotides: TGTGCCAGCAGTTCGGACTACCACACTGAGCAGTTCTTC.

This chain joins TRBV25-1 and TRBJ2-7, with 7 bases that match TRBD1. V was clipped by 8 bases and J by 4 bases; unmatched bases: 8. The CDR3 covers 13 residues. Germline CDR1 is MGHDK and CDR2 is SYGVNS. The chain's CDR3 is CASSRQGFYEQYF. The CDR3 DNA reads TGTGCCAGCTCCAGACAGGGCTTTTACGAGCAGTACTTC.

The V call is TRBV7-9, the J call TRBJ2-4; no reliable D call. The germline V gene has CDR1 SEHNR and CDR2 FQNEAQ (reference sequence). The ends were cut back, 1 base at V and 8 bases at J, with 9 bases in the middle. This CDR3 has 13 residues. As DNA, the CDR3 is TGTGCCAGCAGCTTAGAGGGTTCATACATTCAGTACTTC. It codes for CASSLEGSYIQYF.

The chain recombines TRBV5-1 with TRBJ2-3, with D maybe TRBD2 (5 bases). This CDR3 is 16 amino acids long. Per germline, CDR1 SGHRS and CDR2 YFSETQ. V lost 2 bases, J lost 1 base, and 14 bases lay in between. The CDR3 coding sequence is TGCGCCAGCAGCTTCAGTCCGGGAAGTGGCACAGATACGCAGTATTTT. Protein sequence: CASSFSPGSGTDTQYF.

The V and J genes are TRBV5-4 and TRBJ2-7; D ambiguous. V was pared by 0 bases and J by 2 bases, with 18 bases between. This CDR3 spans 17 amino acids. From germline, CDR1 is SGHNT and CDR2 YYREEE (reference sequence). CDR3 DNA: TGTGCCAGCAGCTTGGCCGCAGAGGAGATCAAGCCCTACGAGCAGTACTTC. It codes for CASSLAAEEIKPYEQYF. The full variable domain, in which reference TRBV5-4 and TRBJ2-7 provide the parts outside the CDR3, is ETGVTQSPTHLIKTRGQQVTLRCSSQSGHNTVSWYQQALGQGPQFIFQYYREEENGRGNFPPRFSGLQFPNYSSELNVNALELDDSALYLCASSLAAEEIKPYEQYFGPGTRLTVT.